This T cell receptor (beta chain) was observed in a study of blood T cells in healthy people across ages. V was clipped by 6 bases and J by 1 base, with 16 bases between them. The CDR3 is made up of 15 amino acids. Germline V gene sequence: CDR1 MNHEY, CDR2 SVGEGT. Peripheral blood from each donor was collected in a volume of approximately 10 milliliters. The use of a sample-barcoded 5' primer and a J-beta primer mix characterized a second PCR of roughly 6 to 12 cycles. TCRdb itself ran the 5' RACE reads through MiXCR, one entry per CDR3 protein. The sample includes about 930,000 distinct CDR3 sequences, just under 30% of them seen just once. These data were also filed under a second study, of T cells of mothers and their children. According to that study: A primer called M1S, used in the second PCR, added sample barcodes and 2-4 random nucleotides. When mothers and children were related, their normalized repertoire overlap, which was always slightly higher, did not differ significantly from that of unrelated pairs. Clones that were microchimeric and persistent were not detected among T cells.

Sequencing used blood. J is TRBJ2-7 and V is TRBV6-2 or TRBV6-3; D gene uncertain. This clonotype originated in a woman in her thirties or forties in good health. The DNA of the CDR3 is TGTGCCAGCAGCCCTCTAGGAATAGATTCCTACGAGCAGTACTTC. The encoded protein is CASSPLGIDSYEQYF.